This T cell receptor beta chain was captured in a study of Graves' ophthalmopathy and Graves' hyperthyroidism. V shed 5 bases, J shed 5 bases, and the junction held 5 bases outside the gene matches. This CDR3 region has 13 residues. Amplifying from RNA transcripts, the study obtained TCR beta CDR3 regions. The workflow started with a first-round RT-PCR run with HTBI primers and then moved on to a second-round multiplex PCR. TCRdb itself ran the multiplex PCR reads through MiXCR, one entry per CDR3 protein. The data show a few hundred thousand distinct CDR3 sequences, 17% seen once. The gene calls are TRBV12-3 or TRBV12-4 and TRBJ2-5, with 7 bases lining up with TRBD1. The sample taken for sequencing was peripheral blood. This clonotype originated in an adult woman with stable Graves' hyperthyroidism. In DNA form, the CDR3 reads TGTGCCAGCAGTCGGGACAGAAGTGAGACCCAGTACTTC. Amino acid sequence: CASSRDRSETQYF.